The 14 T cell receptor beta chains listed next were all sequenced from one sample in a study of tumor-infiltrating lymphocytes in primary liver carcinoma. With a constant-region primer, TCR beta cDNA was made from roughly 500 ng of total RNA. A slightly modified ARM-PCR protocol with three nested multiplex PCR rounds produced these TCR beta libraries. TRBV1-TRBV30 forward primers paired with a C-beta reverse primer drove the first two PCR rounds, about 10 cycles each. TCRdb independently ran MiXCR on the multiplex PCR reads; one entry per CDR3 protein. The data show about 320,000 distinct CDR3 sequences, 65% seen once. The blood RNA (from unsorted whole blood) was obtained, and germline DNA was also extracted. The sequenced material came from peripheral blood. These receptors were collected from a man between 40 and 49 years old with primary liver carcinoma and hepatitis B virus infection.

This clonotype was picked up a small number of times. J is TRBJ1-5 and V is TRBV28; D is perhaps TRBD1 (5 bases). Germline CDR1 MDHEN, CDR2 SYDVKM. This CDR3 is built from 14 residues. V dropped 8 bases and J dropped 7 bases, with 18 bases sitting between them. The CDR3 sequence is CASSNGGVGQPQHF. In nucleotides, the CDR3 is TGTGCCAGCTCCAACGGAGGGGTAGGCCAGCCCCAGCATTTT.

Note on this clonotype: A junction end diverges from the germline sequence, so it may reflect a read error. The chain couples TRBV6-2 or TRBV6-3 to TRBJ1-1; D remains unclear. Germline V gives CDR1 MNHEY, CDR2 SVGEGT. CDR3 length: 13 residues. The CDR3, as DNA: TGTGCCAGCAACCCCGAACGGAACACTGAAGCTCTCTTT. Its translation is CASNPERNTEALF.

The CDR3 region is CVSSVDTTNTGELFF. As DNA, the CDR3 is TGTGTTAGCAGCGTGGACACTACGAACACCGGGGAGCTGTTTTTT. The chain employs TRBV11-2 and TRBJ2-2; perhaps TRBD1 as D (5 bases). The germline gives CDR1 SGHAT, CDR2 FQNNGV. The CDR3 loop spans 15 amino acids.

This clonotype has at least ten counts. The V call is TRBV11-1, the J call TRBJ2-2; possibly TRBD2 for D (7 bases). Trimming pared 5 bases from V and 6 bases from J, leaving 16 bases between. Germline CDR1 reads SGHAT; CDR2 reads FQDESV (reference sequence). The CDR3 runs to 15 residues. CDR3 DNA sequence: TGTGCCAGCAGCCCCTCGGGGGGCGCACCCGGGGAGCTGTTTTTT. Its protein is CASSPSGGAPGELFF.

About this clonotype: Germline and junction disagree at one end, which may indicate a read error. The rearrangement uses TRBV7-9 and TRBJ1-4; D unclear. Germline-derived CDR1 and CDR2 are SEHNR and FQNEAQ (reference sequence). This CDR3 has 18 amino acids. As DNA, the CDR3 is TGTGTCAGCAGCTCGGCGAAGAGGAGCGGGATGGGCAACGAAAAACTGTTTTTT. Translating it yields CVSSSAKRSGMGNEKLFF.

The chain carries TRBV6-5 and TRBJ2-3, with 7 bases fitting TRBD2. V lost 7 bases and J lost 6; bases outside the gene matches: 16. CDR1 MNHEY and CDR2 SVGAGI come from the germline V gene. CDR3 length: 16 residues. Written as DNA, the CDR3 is TGTGCCAGCAAACCCCAGCTAACGGGAGGATACGATACGCAGTATTTT. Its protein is CASKPQLTGGYDTQYF.

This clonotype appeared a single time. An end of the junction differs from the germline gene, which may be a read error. The CDR3 spells CASSLEGGYNGQFF. The CDR3 nucleotides read TGTGCTAGCAGCTTAGAGGGTGGGTACAATGGGCAGTTCTTC. V and J are TRBV11-1 and TRBJ2-1; D is perhaps TRBD2 (5 bases). CDR3 length: 14 residues. Germline V lookup: CDR1 SGHAT, CDR2 FQDESV (reference sequence).

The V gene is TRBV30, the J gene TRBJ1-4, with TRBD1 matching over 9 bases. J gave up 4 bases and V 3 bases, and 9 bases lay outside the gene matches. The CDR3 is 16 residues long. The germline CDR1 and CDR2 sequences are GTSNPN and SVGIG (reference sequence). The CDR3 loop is CAWRGVTGQGNEKLFF. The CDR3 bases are TGTGCCTGGAGAGGAGTAACGGGACAGGGTAATGAAAAACTGTTTTTT.

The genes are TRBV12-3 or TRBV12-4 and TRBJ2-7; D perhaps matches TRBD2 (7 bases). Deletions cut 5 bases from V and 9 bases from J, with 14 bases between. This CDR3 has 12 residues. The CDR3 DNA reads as TGTGCCAGCAGTCAGGGGACTATCTCGCAGTACTTC. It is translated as CASSQGTISQYF.

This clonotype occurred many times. CDR3 loop: CASSFVETQYF. CDR3 bases: TGTGCCAGCAGCTTTGTTGAGACCCAGTACTTC. The rearrangement joins TRBV7-9 to TRBJ2-5; the D is unclear. Trimming stripped 3 bases from V and 5 bases from J, with 4 bases between. Germline V CDR1 and CDR2: SEHNR, FQNEAQ (reference sequence). The CDR3 totals 11 residues.

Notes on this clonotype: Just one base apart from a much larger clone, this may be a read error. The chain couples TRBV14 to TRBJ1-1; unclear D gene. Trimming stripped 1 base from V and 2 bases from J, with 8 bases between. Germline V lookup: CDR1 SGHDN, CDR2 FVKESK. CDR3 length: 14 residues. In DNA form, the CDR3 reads TGTGCCAGCAGCCAAGGAGGTGGTAACACTGAAGCTTTCTTT. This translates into CASSQGGGNTEAFF.

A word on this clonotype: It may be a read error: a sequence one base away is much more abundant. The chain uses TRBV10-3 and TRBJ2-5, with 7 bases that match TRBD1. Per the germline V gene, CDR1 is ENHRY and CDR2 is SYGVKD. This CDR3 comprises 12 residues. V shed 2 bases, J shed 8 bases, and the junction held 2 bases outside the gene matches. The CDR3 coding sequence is TGTGCCATCAGTGAGGGACAGGATACCCAGTACTTC. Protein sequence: CAISEGQDTQYF.

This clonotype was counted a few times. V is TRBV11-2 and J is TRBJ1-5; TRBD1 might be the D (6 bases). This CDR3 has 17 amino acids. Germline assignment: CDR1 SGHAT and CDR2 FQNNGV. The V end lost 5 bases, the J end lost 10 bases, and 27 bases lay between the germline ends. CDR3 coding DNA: TGTGCCAGCAGCCAAAATCCCCCCGGGATAGGGGGAGGACCCCAGCATTTT. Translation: CASSQNPPGIGGGPQHF.

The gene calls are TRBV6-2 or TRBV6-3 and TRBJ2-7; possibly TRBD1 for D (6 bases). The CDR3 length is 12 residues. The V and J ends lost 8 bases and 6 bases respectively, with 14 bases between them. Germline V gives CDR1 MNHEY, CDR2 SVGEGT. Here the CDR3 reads CASLDRTVEQYF. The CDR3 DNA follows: TGTGCCAGCCTCGATCGGACAGTCGAGCAGTACTTC.